The source of this T cell receptor beta chain is a study of blood T cell repertoires in COVID-19. Germline V CDR1 and CDR2: SGDLS, YYNGEE. V was pared by 0 bases and J by 6 bases, with 11 bases between. This CDR3 region has 14 residues. This clone was detected once. In the source study's methods: Quantification of nucleated cells was approximated via reference gene primer amplification. TCRdb's copy holds only in-frame clones and misses some; the assay was immunoSEQ multiplex PCR. V, J and clone size are those of that table, while D and trimming were read from the DNA. The sample has about 120,000 clones; around three quarters are singletons.

This clonotype was sampled from a man aged 35 to 55 with active or convalescent COVID-19. V gene TRBV9 combines with J gene TRBJ2-3; D is perhaps TRBD2 (6 bases). Sequencing was done on a sample of peripheral blood. As DNA, the CDR3 is TGTGCCAGCAGCGTAGCTAGTGCGGGGGATACGCAGTATTTT. Residues: CASSVASAGDTQYF.